This T cell receptor (beta chain) originates from a study of T cell responses to AZD1222 COVID-19 vaccine. TCRdb keeps only in-frame clones here, not all; method: immunoSEQ multiplex PCR. The profile shows 250,000 to 300,000 clones, around 93% of them singletons. Whole-study findings and limits: Just a handful of people given AZD1222 tested seropositive at baseline. Sampled repertoires all dated from after the peak T cell response. Among the donors, most were white British and more were female, and clonal diversity was possibly underestimated.

V was clipped by 4 bases and J by 4 bases, with 16 bases between them. Per germline, CDR1 SGHRS and CDR2 YFSETQ. This CDR3 spans 15 amino acids. This clone showed up just once. The antigen is unknown. This TCR derives from an adult who received the AZD1222 COVID-19 vaccine. The chain carries TRBV5-1 and TRBJ2-3; D may be TRBD1 or TRBD2 (5 bases each). The material sequenced was peripheral blood, taken 28 days after the second AZD1222 dose. The DNA of the CDR3 is TGCGCCAGCAGCCTGGGATCGGGGCGACCAGATACGCAGTATTTT. Residues: CASSLGSGRPDTQYF.